This TCR beta chain was identified during a study of blood T cell repertoires in COVID-19. Study details: T cells, B-cell-depleted T cells, or PBMCs supplied cDNA or gDNA.

One Seattle source followed patients from active infection through their disease course. The CDR3 spans 16 residues. Germline V lookup: CDR1 MNHEY, CDR2 SVGAGI. Trimming stripped 0 bases from V and 0 bases from J, with 9 bases between. Under the authors' procedure: The assay estimated nucleated cells by amplifying reference gene primers. Profiling relied on immunoSEQ multiplex PCR, and the TCRdb table lists in-frame clones only, not all of them. V, J and clone size were drawn from that table, and D and trimming were deduced from the DNA. The sample carries 100,000 or so clones, around 90% recorded once.

V is TRBV6-5 and J is TRBJ1-3, with TRBD1 as a possible D gene (6 bases). The source is a woman between 45 and 65 years old with COVID-19, enrolled during active disease. Sequencing was carried out using peripheral blood. The CDR3 sequence: CASSYSGQSSGNTIYF. The CDR3 bases are TGTGCCAGCAGTTACTCGGGACAAAGCTCTGGAAACACCATATATTTT.